Listed below are T cell receptor beta chains from one sample, sequenced in a study of regulatory T cells in long-lasting Graves disease. Each CDR3 protein gets one entry after TCRdb re-called the multiplex PCR reads with MiXCR. There are about 420,000 distinct CDR3 sequences in the sample; about a sixth occur only once, and about 23% lies in the top ten. The same data also contributed to another study, on T cells in Graves' hyperthyroidism and ophthalmopathy.

Sequenced here: peripheral blood mononuclear cells (PBMCs), sampled at new diagnosis, from a patient treated with antithyroid drugs. The receptors were sampled from a woman aged 18 to 35 with Graves disease. Each CDR3 is given with its conserved first and last residue. Fields, in order: CDR3 protein, CDR3 DNA, D gene, V gene, clone size, J gene. D genes are given only for firm matches. Where a row states a size, it is once, few, many or the class of an expanded clone; other rows omit it.

CSARAGANTEAFF,TGCAGTGCTAGGGCCGGGGCGAACACTGAAGCTTTCTTT,NA,TRBV20-1,NA,TRBJ1-1
CASTHGGDGYGYTF,TGTGCCAGCACCCATGGAGGGGATGGCTATGGCTACACCTTC,NA,TRBV7-2,many,TRBJ1-2
CAWSNGGGGTDTQYF,TGTGCCTGGAGTAATGGCGGTGGGGGAACAGATACGCAGTATTTT,NA,TRBV30,NA,TRBJ2-3
CASSFAGQGLEQYF,TGTGCCAGCAGTTTTGCCGGACAGGGCCTCGAGCAGTACTTC,TRBD1,TRBV6-2/TRBV6-3,many,TRBJ2-7
CAWSVLKNTEAFF,TGTGCCTGGAGTGTACTTAAGAACACTGAAGCTTTCTTT,NA,TRBV30,few,TRBJ1-1
CASSIATNLMNTEAFF,TGTGCCAGTAGTATAGCCACCAACCTCATGAACACTGAAGCTTTCTTT,NA,TRBV19,NA,TRBJ1-1
CASSVDRGYEQYF,TGTGCCAGCAGCGTGGACAGGGGCTACGAGCAGTACTTC,TRBD1,TRBV6-1,many,TRBJ2-7
CASSTGTSGNSYEQYF,TGTGCCAGCAGTACGGGGACTAGCGGGAATTCCTACGAGCAGTACTTC,TRBD2,TRBV2,many,TRBJ2-7
CSARDWVRGGNQPQHF,TGCAGTGCTAGAGATTGGGTCAGGGGTGGCAATCAGCCCCAGCATTTT,NA,TRBV20-1,NA,TRBJ1-5
CASSLILASSYEQYF,TGTGCCAGCAGTTTGATCCTGGCGAGCTCCTACGAGCAGTACTTC,NA,TRBV28,few,TRBJ2-7
CASSSPSRDEQFF,TGTGCCAGCAGTTCCCCCAGTCGGGATGAGCAGTTCTTC,NA,TRBV6-2/TRBV6-3,NA,TRBJ2-1
CASSAGYTDTQYF,TGTGCCAGCAGCGCGGGGTACACAGATACGCAGTATTTT,NA,TRBV7-9,many,TRBJ2-3
CASTVEGRPYNEQFF,TGTGCCAGCACCGTAGAAGGGAGGCCCTACAATGAGCAGTTCTTC,NA,TRBV9,few,TRBJ2-1
CAIRPGTSEGEQYF,TGTGCCATCAGGCCCGGGACCAGCGAGGGCGAGCAGTACTTC,NA,TRBV10-3,NA,TRBJ2-7
CASRGIPYEQYF,TGTGCCAGCCGCGGCATCCCCTACGAGCAGTACTTC,NA,TRBV2,few,TRBJ2-7
CSARDTTGTYTDTQYF,TGCAGTGCTAGGGACACGACAGGGACCTACACAGATACGCAGTATTTT,TRBD1,TRBV20-1,NA,TRBJ2-3
CASTLKRTGNNYGYTF,TGTGCCAGCACCTTAAAAAGGACAGGGAACAACTATGGCTACACCTTC,TRBD1,TRBV7-8,many,TRBJ1-2
CASSESGVGGQPQHF,TGTGCCAGCAGTGAAAGCGGCGTAGGTGGTCAGCCCCAGCATTTT,NA,TRBV6-1,few,TRBJ1-5
CASREAENYEQYF,TGTGCCAGCAGAGAAGCGGAAAACTACGAGCAGTACTTC,NA,TRBV6-1,once,TRBJ2-7
CASSYRIGQPQHF,TGTGCCAGCAGTTACCGGATCGGACAGCCCCAGCATTTT,NA,TRBV6-2/TRBV6-3,many,TRBJ1-5
CASSQAGPYEQYF,TGTGCCAGCAGCCAAGCGGGTCCCTACGAGCAGTACTTC,NA,TRBV4-2,many,TRBJ2-7
CASSPRGLYEQYF,TGTGCCAGCAGCCCCAGGGGGCTCTACGAGCAGTACTTC,TRBD1,TRBV19,NA,TRBJ2-7
CASSDPRVEAFF,TGTGCCAGCAGCGATCCCAGGGTTGAAGCTTTCTTT,NA,TRBV7-9,few,TRBJ1-1
CASSVVRGAMNTEAFF,TGTGCCAGCAGCGTAGTGAGGGGAGCCATGAACACTGAAGCTTTCTTT,NA,TRBV9,many,TRBJ1-1
CASSNLGTGLIEQYF,TGTGCCAGCAGTAACCTCGGGACGGGCCTTATCGAGCAGTACTTC,NA,TRBV27,many,TRBJ2-7